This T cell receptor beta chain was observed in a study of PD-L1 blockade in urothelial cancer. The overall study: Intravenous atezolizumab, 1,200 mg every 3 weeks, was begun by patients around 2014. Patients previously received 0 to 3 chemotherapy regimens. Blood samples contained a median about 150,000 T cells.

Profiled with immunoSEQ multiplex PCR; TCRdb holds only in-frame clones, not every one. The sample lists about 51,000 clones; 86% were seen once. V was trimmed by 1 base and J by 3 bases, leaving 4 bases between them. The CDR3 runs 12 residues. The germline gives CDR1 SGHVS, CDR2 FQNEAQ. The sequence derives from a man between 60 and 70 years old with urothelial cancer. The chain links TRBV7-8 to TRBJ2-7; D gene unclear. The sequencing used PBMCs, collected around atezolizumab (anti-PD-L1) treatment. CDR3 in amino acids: CASSLVGYEQYF. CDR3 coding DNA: TGTGCCAGCAGCTTAGTCGGCTACGAGCAGTACTTC.